These 13 T cell receptor beta chains came from one sample sequenced in a study of patients and donors after allogeneic stem cell transplantation. TCRdb reanalysed the RT-PCR reads using MiXCR and keeps one entry per CDR3 protein. The profile shows about 960,000 distinct CDR3 sequences, more than 15% of them singletons. The specimen was blood, either unsorted or a sorted T cell fraction (not recorded which). All receptors derive from a human donor who was either an allogeneic HSCT recipient or a stem cell or donor lymphocyte infusion donor (not recorded which). It is not recorded whose cells these are; they may come from a transplant donor.

This rearrangement joins TRBV27 to TRBJ1-3, with D perhaps TRBD1 (5 bases). Germline values: CDR1 MNHEY, CDR2 SMNVEV (reference sequence). CDR3 length equals 15 residues. The germline V and J ends were trimmed by 5 bases and 0 bases, with 11 bases remaining between them. In DNA, the CDR3 is TGTGCCAGCAGTCAAGGGGAACTCTCTGGAAACACCATATATTTT. It encodes CASSQGELSGNTIYF.

In its sample, this clonotype was seen a few times. The rearrangement links TRBV6-2 or TRBV6-3 to TRBJ1-2; D ambiguous. V shed 6 bases and J shed 8 bases, with 19 bases lying between them. CDR1 is MNHEY and CDR2 is SVGEGT in the germline V gene. The CDR3 is 14 amino acids. The CDR3 DNA is TGTGCCAGCAGACCTTGGCCTAACTATGGCGGCTACACCTTC. Its translation is CASRPWPNYGGYTF.

The chain employs TRBV6-2 or TRBV6-3 and TRBJ2-5; D may be TRBD1 (5 bases). Between the trimmed V and J ends, which lost 2 bases and 4 bases, there was a span of 8 bases. CDR1 and CDR2 from the germline V gene are MNHEY and SVGEGT. The CDR3 is 13 residues long. CDR3 DNA sequence: TGTGCCAGCAGTTACCAGGGAAGAGAGACCCAGTACTTC. It codes for CASSYQGRETQYF.

In its sample, this clonotype was seen a few times. This chain's CDR3 is CASSGDRVGYGYTF. The CDR3 nucleotides read TGTGCCAGCAGTGGGGACAGGGTGGGCTATGGCTACACCTTC. The rearrangement uses TRBV2 and TRBJ1-2; 9 bases align to TRBD1. V lost 4 bases, J lost 4 bases, and 4 bases stayed unmatched. CDR1 and CDR2 (germline): SNHLY, FYNNEI. The CDR3 is 14 residues long. The full variable domain, in which reference TRBV2 and TRBJ1-2 provide the parts outside the CDR3, is EPEVTQTPSHQVTQMGQEVILRCVPISNHLYFYWYRQILGQKVEFLVSFYNNEISEKSEIFDDQFSVERPDGSNFTLKIRSTKLEDSAMYFCASSGDRVGYGYTFGSGTRLTVV.

The chain recombines TRBV5-1 with TRBJ2-3, with D tentatively TRBD1 or TRBD2 (5 bases each). CDR1 and CDR2 from the germline V gene are SGHRS and YFSETQ. The length of the CDR3 is 14 residues. Trimming removed 4 bases at V and 6 bases at J, with 15 bases between. The CDR3 coding sequence is TGCGCCAGCAGCCCAGAGGGCAGGGTGGATACGCAGTATTTT. Translation: CASSPEGRVDTQYF.

The V and J genes are TRBV27 and TRBJ2-4, with D tentatively TRBD1 (5 bases). This CDR3 region has 16 residues. V was clipped by 4 bases and J by 4 bases, with 17 bases between them. CDR1 is MNHEY and CDR2 is SMNVEV in the germline V gene (reference sequence). CDR3 loop: CASSSPQTAEKNIQYF. In DNA, the CDR3 is TGTGCCAGCAGTTCACCACAGACAGCTGAGAAAAACATTCAGTACTTC.

This clonotype came up a few times. The chain employs TRBV24-1 and TRBJ2-3, with TRBD2 identical over 11 bases. Germline CDR1 KGHDR, CDR2 SFDVKD. J lost 2 bases, V lost 8 bases, and 5 bases had no gene match. This CDR3 spans 15 amino acids. DNA for the CDR3: TGTGCCACCAAGACTAGCGGGATCCACACAGATACGCAGTATTTT. Translating gives CATKTSGIHTDTQYF.

V usage is TRBV2 and J usage is TRBJ2-7; no firm D call. The germline CDR1 and CDR2 sequences are SNHLY and FYNNEI. V lost 6 bases and J lost 7, with 22 bases in between. CDR3 size: 15 residues. The CDR3 region is CASRLTTLREREQYF. The CDR3 nucleotides are TGTGCCAGCAGATTAACGACCCTGAGAGAAAGGGAGCAGTACTTC.

The chain uses TRBV2 and TRBJ2-7; D possibly corresponds to TRBD2 (7 bases). Germline V CDR1 and CDR2: SNHLY, FYNNEI. V shed 7 bases and J shed 4 bases, with 17 bases lying between them. The CDR3 consists of 14 residues. The chain's CDR3 is CASTIGGTKYEQYF. The CDR3 nucleotides are TGTGCCAGCACCATAGGGGGGACTAAATACGAGCAGTACTTC. The variable domain in full, completed from reference TRBV2 and TRBJ2-7, reads EPEVTQTPSHQVTQMGQEVILRCVPISNHLYFYWYRQILGQKVEFLVSFYNNEISEKSEIFDDQFSVERPDGSNFTLKIRSTKLEDSAMYFCASTIGGTKYEQYFGPGTRLTVT.

This clonotype was detected many times. A read error may produce the germline difference seen at one junction end. This rearrangement joins TRBV5-1 to TRBJ2-1, with D possibly being TRBD1 (6 bases). CDR1 SGHRS and CDR2 YFSETQ come from the germline V gene. The CDR3 is made up of 14 amino acids. The CDR3 nucleotides read TGTGCCAGCAGTTTAGGGGGTAGGGACAATGAGCAGTTCTTC. Residues: CASSLGGRDNEQFF.

The chain links TRBV20-1 to TRBJ2-1; 10 bases are shared with TRBD2. The V and J ends lost 1 base and 2 bases, in that order; junction bases with no gene match: 5. The germline gives CDR1 DFQATT, CDR2 SNEGSKA (reference sequence). This CDR3 has 16 residues. CDR3 sequence: CSARALAGNTYNEQFF. The CDR3 nucleotides read TGCAGTGCTAGAGCACTAGCGGGAAATACCTACAATGAGCAGTTCTTC.

The chain joins TRBV2 to TRBJ2-3, with 11 bases lining up with TRBD2. V trimming: 1 base; J trimming: 1 base; junction bases outside the gene matches: 4. Germline CDR1 and CDR2: SNHLY and FYNNEI. The CDR3 totals 17 residues. The CDR3 bases are TGTGCCAGCAGTGAAGGGCCTAGCGGGGGGCGCACAGATACGCAGTATTTT. Its translation is CASSEGPSGGRTDTQYF.

Points on this clonotype: Given a much more abundant clone one base away, this may be a read error. J is TRBJ1-1 and V is TRBV20-1, with D possibly TRBD1 on 5 matching bases. The CDR3 runs to 13 residues. From germline, CDR1 is DFQATT and CDR2 SNEGSKA (reference sequence). CDR3 nucleotide sequence: TGCAGTGCTAGGGGACGTATGAACACTGAAACTTTCTTT. Protein: CSARGRMNTETFF.